This TCR beta chain appears in the sequencing data of a study of blood T cell repertoires in COVID-19. Study at large: The study drew acute and convalescent COVID-19 samples from the United States, Italy and Spain.

Source study methods: Amplification of reference gene primers was used by the study to estimate nucleated cell counts. Profiling relied on immunoSEQ multiplex PCR, and the TCRdb table lists in-frame clones only, not all of them. V and J calls and clone size are as listed in that table; D and trimming were resolved from the DNA. The profile shows hundreds of thousands of clones, about 85% of them singletons. The CDR3 sequence is 15 residues long. V gave up 4 bases and J gave up 5 bases; unmatched junction bases: 5. Germline V CDR1 and CDR2: SEHNR, FQNEAQ (reference sequence). Clinical history as reported by participants underpinned cohort assignment.

Sequenced sample: PBMCs or T cells enriched from blood (not recorded which). The chain couples TRBV7-9 to TRBJ2-5; 12 bases line up with TRBD2. The sequence came from a man aged 40-49 years who had recovered from COVID-19. CDR3: CASSSRTSGVETQYF. The CDR3 DNA sequence: TGTGCCAGCAGCTCAAGGACTAGCGGGGTGGAGACCCAGTACTTC.